Sequencing of this T cell receptor beta chain was carried out in a study of blood T cell repertoires in COVID-19. Trimming stripped 5 bases from V and 6 bases from J, with 13 bases between. The CDR3 totals 13 residues. Germline V gene data show CDR1 as SQVTM and CDR2 as ANQGSEA. Assay: immunoSEQ multiplex PCR; the TCRdb copy retains only in-frame clones and omits some. The table lists 250,000 to 300,000 clones, 70% to 90% of them singletons. The specimen was PBMCs or T cells enriched from blood (not recorded which). J is TRBJ2-2 and V is TRBV29-1; tentative D call: TRBD1 (6 bases). The receptor was derived from a woman aged 25-40 years who had recovered from COVID-19. The chain's CDR3 is CSVNQGSAGELFF. DNA of the CDR3: TGCAGCGTTAATCAGGGGAGCGCCGGGGAGCTGTTTTTT.